The rows below give T cell receptor beta chains drawn from one sample of a study of blood T cell repertoires in COVID-19. Some clones are missing from TCRdb's copy, which holds only in-frame ones; the method was immunoSEQ multiplex PCR. The sample lists about 340,000 clones; almost 90% were seen once. Sample: peripheral blood. All receptors come from a woman between 70 and 85 years old with COVID-19, enrolled during active disease. Each CDR3 is given with its conserved first and last residue. D genes are given only for firm matches. Some rows have no size entry. The others give once, few or many, or a class for an expanded clone.

>-|TRBD2|TRBV5-4|TRBJ2-7
CASSPYGGGYEQYF
TGTGCCAGCAGCCCCTATGGGGGGGGCTACGAGCAGTACTTC
>-|-|TRBV10-3|TRBJ1-3
CAISEGQGRINTIYF
TGTGCCATCAGTGAGGGTCAGGGAAGGATTAACACCATATATTTT
>-|-|TRBV7-2|TRBJ1-1
CASSFSGNTEAFF
TGTGCCAGCAGCTTTAGCGGGAACACTGAAGCTTTCTTT
>few|TRBD1|TRBV3-1/TRBV3-2|TRBJ2-7
CASSRDRSYEQYF
TGTGCCAGCAGCCGGGACAGGTCCTACGAGCAGTACTTC
>-|TRBD2|TRBV2|TRBJ2-5
CASREWGGLLETQYF
TGTGCCAGCAGGGAGTGGGGAGGGTTACTAGAGACCCAGTACTTC
>-|TRBD1|TRBV27|TRBJ1-6
CASGDRANSPLHF
TGTGCCAGCGGTGACAGGGCCAATTCACCCCTCCACTTT
>-|-|TRBV28|TRBJ2-7
CASSQGSGEQYF
TGTGCCAGCTCCCAGGGTTCGGGCGAGCAGTACTTC
>-|TRBD1|TRBV6-6|TRBJ1-6
CASSIRGSDSPLHF
TGTGCCAGCAGTATCAGGGGGTCTGATTCACCCCTCCACTTT
>-|-|TRBV6-2/TRBV6-3|TRBJ2-1
CASSYRDKVRNEQFF
TGTGCCAGCAGTTACAGGGACAAGGTCCGCAATGAGCAGTTCTTC
>once|-|TRBV19|TRBJ1-1
CASSPWTETEAFF
TGTGCCAGTAGTCCTTGGACAGAAACTGAAGCTTTCTTT
>-|-|TRBV12-3/TRBV12-4|TRBJ1-5
CASSLATGVPQHF
TGTGCCAGCAGTCTAGCCACCGGAGTGCCCCAGCATTTT
>-|TRBD1|TRBV19|TRBJ1-5
CASSIGGTGNWNQPQHF
TGTGCCAGTAGTATCGGAGGGACAGGGAATTGGAATCAGCCCCAGCATTTT
>-|-|TRBV21-1|TRBJ1-2
CASSAPGRLNYGYTF
TGTGCCAGCAGCGCCCCAGGTAGGCTTAACTATGGCTACACCTTC
>-|TRBD1|TRBV18|TRBJ1-2
CASSPGQGDGYGYTF
TGTGCCAGCTCCCCGGGCCAGGGGGATGGCTATGGCTACACCTTC
>-|-|TRBV5-4|TRBJ2-2
CASSVDFNTGELFF
TGTGCCAGCAGCGTAGACTTTAACACCGGGGAGCTGTTTTTT
>-|-|TRBV6-5|TRBJ2-7
CASMLLYSYEQYF
TGTGCCAGCATGCTACTCTACTCCTACGAGCAGTACTTC
>-|TRBD2|TRBV19|TRBJ2-2
CASTRLIAGGISTGELFF
TGTGCCAGTACCCGACTTATAGCGGGGGGGATTTCCACCGGGGAGCTGTTTTTT
>-|-|TRBV9|TRBJ2-7
CASSETSGVSYEQYF
TGTGCCAGCAGCGAGACGAGCGGCGTCTCCTACGAGCAGTACTTC
>-|TRBD2|TRBV6-6|TRBJ2-7
CASQRGHYEQYF
TGTGCCAGCCAGCGGGGGCACTACGAGCAGTACTTC
>-|-|TRBV28|TRBJ2-3
CASSLTSTDTQYF
TGTGCCAGCAGTTTAACTAGCACAGATACGCAGTATTTT
>-|TRBD1|TRBV4-2|TRBJ2-3
CASTRTGDGTDTQYF
TGTGCCAGCACCCGGACAGGGGACGGCACAGATACGCAGTATTTT
>once|TRBD2|TRBV19|TRBJ2-5
CASSFSGGRETQYF
TGTGCCAGTAGTTTTAGCGGGGGACGGGAGACCCAGTACTTC
>-|-|TRBV5-1|TRBJ2-5
CASSLGLFAETQYF
TGCGCCAGCAGCTTGGGACTGTTCGCGGAGACCCAGTACTTC
>-|-|TRBV24-1|TRBJ2-7
CATSDSDNYEQYF
TGTGCCACCAGTGACTCCGACAACTACGAGCAGTACTTC
>-|-|TRBV6-5|TRBJ1-3
CASREGIYSGNTIYF
TGTGCCAGCAGGGAGGGCATTTACTCTGGAAACACCATATATTTT
>-|-|TRBV2|TRBJ1-2
CASGSLSYGYTF
TGTGCCAGCGGCAGTTTAAGCTATGGCTACACCTTC
>-|-|TRBV6-2/TRBV6-3|TRBJ1-5
CASSSLNRAQPQHF
TGTGCCAGCAGTTCCCTTAACAGGGCGCAGCCCCAGCATTTT
>-|TRBD2|TRBV5-4|TRBJ2-5
CASSMTSGGQETQYF
TGTGCCAGCAGCATGACTAGCGGGGGACAAGAGACCCAGTACTTC
>-|TRBD1|TRBV5-4|TRBJ1-2
CASSPDRAAYGYTF
TGTGCCAGCAGCCCGGACAGGGCTGCCTATGGCTACACCTTC
>-|TRBD2|TRBV10-1|TRBJ2-3
CASSEVSGAVDTQYF
TGCGCCAGCAGTGAGGTTAGCGGGGCGGTGGATACGCAGTATTTT
>-|-|TRBV7-8|TRBJ1-4
CASSLVRTAAEKLFF
TGTGCCAGCAGCTTAGTAAGAACTGCCGCCGAAAAACTGTTTTTT
>few|-|TRBV28|TRBJ1-4
CASNLGRAYEKLFF
TGTGCCAGCAACCTGGGCAGGGCCTATGAAAAACTGTTTTTT
>-|TRBD2|TRBV18|TRBJ2-1
CASSPSSGGINEQFF
TGTGCCAGCTCCCCATCTAGCGGGGGGATAAATGAGCAGTTCTTC
>-|-|TRBV13|TRBJ2-7
CASSLGVARTYEQYF
TGTGCCAGCAGCTTAGGCGTTGCGAGGACCTACGAGCAGTACTTC
>-|-|TRBV2|TRBJ1-2
CASSQPVSGGGYTF
TGTGCCAGCAGCCAGCCTGTTAGCGGCGGTGGCTACACCTTC
>few|-|TRBV13|TRBJ1-4
CASSGTGNEKLFF
TGTGCCAGCAGCGGCACAGGTAATGAAAAACTGTTTTTT
>-|TRBD1|TRBV29-1|TRBJ1-2
CSAGTGDYGYTF
TGCAGCGCAGGGACAGGGGACTATGGCTACACCTTC
>-|TRBD2|TRBV4-2|TRBJ2-1
CASSYEQRGFNEQFF
TGTGCCAGCAGCTACGAACAGCGGGGGTTCAATGAGCAGTTCTTC
>-|TRBD1|TRBV5-4|TRBJ2-5
CASSPDRAQETQYF
TGTGCCAGCAGTCCCGACAGGGCCCAAGAGACCCAGTACTTC
>few|-|TRBV5-1|TRBJ2-7
CASSSEGDSSYEQYF
TGCGCCAGCAGCTCGGAGGGGGACAGCTCCTACGAGCAGTACTTC
>-|TRBD1|TRBV27|TRBJ2-7
CASSSRGQGYYEQYF
TGTGCCAGCAGTTCCCGGGGACAGGGTTACTACGAGCAGTACTTC